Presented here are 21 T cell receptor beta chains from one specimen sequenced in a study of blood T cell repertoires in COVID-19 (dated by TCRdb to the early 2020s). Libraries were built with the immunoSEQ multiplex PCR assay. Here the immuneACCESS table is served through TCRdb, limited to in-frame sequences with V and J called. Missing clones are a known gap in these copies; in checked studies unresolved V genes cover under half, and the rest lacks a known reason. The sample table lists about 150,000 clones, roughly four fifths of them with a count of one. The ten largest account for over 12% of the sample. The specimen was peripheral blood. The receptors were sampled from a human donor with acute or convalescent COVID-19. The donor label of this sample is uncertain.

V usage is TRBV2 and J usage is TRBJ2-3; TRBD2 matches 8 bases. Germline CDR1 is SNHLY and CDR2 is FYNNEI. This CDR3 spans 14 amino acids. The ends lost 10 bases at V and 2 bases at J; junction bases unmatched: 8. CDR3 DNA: TGTGCCATTCTCACACTAGCGGCCACAGATACGCAGTATTTT. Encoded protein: CAILTLAATDTQYF. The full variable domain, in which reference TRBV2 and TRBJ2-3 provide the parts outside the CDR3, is EPEVTQTPSHQVTQMGQEVILRCVPISNHLYFYWYRQILGQKVEFLVSFYNNEISEKSEIFDDQFSVERPDGSNFTLKIRSTKLEDSAMYFCAILTLAATDTQYFGPGTRLTVL.

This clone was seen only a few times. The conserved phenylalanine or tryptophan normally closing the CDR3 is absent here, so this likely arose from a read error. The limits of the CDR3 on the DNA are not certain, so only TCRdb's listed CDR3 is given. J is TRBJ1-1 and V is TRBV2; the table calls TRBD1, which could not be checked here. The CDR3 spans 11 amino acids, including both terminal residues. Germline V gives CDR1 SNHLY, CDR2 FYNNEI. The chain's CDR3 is CASSRDRGLKV.

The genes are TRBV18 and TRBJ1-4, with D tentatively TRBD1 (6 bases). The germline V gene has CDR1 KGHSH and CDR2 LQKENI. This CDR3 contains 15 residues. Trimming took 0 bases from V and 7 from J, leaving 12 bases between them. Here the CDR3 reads CASSPPGQTGEKLFF. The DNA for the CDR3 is TGTGCCAGCTCACCACCAGGACAGACAGGTGAAAAACTGTTTTTT.

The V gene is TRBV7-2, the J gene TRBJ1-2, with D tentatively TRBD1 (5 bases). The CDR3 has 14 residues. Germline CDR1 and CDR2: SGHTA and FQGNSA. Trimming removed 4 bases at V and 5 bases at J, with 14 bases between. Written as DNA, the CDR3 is TGTGCCAGCAGCTCCATTTGGCAGGGTTATGGCTACACCTTC. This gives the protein CASSSIWQGYGYTF.

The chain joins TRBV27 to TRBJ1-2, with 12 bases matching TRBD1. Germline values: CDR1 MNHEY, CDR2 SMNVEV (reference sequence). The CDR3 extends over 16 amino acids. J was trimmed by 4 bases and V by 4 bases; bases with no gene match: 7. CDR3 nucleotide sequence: TGTGCCAGCAGTTCTTCCGGGACAGGGGGCCTCTATGGCTACACCTTC. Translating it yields CASSSSGTGGLYGYTF.

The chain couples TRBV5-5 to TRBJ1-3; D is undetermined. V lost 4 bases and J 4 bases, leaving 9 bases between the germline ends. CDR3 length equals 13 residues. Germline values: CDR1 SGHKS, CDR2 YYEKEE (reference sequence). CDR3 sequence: CASSPPSGNTIYF. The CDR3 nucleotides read TGTGCCAGCAGCCCCCCTTCCGGAAACACCATATATTTT.

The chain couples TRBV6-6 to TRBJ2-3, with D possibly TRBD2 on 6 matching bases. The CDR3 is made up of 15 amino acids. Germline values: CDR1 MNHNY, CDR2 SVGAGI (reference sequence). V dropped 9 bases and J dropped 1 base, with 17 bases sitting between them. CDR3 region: CASGAGRLGTDTQYF. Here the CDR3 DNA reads TGTGCCAGTGGGGCGGGGCGCCTGGGCACAGATACGCAGTATTTT.

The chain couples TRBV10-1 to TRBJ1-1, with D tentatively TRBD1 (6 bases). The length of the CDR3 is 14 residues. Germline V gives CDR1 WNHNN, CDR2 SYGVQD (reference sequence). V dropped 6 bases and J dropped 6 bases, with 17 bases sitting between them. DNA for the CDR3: TGCGCCAGCAGAACCTCCGGGGGGCAGGCTGAAGCTTTCTTT. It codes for CASRTSGGQAEAFF.

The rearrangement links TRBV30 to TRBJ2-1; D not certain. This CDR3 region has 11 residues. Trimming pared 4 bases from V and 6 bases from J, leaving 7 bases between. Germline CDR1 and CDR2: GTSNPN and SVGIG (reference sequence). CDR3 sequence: CAWTRINEQFF. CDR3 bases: TGTGCCTGGACCAGGATCAATGAGCAGTTCTTC.

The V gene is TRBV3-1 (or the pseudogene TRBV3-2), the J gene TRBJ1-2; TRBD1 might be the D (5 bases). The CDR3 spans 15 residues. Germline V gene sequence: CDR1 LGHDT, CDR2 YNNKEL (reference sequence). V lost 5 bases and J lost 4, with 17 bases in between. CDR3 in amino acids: CASSSRARGGYGYTF. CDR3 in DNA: TGTGCCAGCAGCTCAAGGGCAAGGGGCGGCTATGGCTACACCTTC.

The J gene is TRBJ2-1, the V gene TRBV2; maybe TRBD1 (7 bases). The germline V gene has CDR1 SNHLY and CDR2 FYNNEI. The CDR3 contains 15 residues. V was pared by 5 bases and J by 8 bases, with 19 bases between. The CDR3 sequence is CASSSPQGGKHEQFF. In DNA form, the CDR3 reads TGTGCCAGCAGTTCCCCCCAGGGGGGAAAACATGAGCAGTTCTTC.

CDR3 amino acids: CASSLDQGSYEQYF. CDR3 DNA sequence: TGTGCCAGCAGCTTAGATCAGGGTTCCTACGAGCAGTACTTC. V is TRBV7-9 and J is TRBJ2-7, with D maybe TRBD1 (5 bases). V gave up 1 base and J gave up 1 base, with 8 bases separating them. The germline V gene encodes CDR1 SEHNR and CDR2 FQNEAQ (reference sequence). The CDR3 covers 14 residues.

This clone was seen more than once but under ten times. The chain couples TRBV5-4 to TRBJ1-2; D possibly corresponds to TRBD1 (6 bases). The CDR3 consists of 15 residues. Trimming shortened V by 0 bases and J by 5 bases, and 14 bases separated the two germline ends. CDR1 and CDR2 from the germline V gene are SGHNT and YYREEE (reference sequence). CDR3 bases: TGTGCCAGCAGCTTGGAGTCAGGGGCCCGGTATGGCTACACCTTC. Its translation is CASSLESGARYGYTF.

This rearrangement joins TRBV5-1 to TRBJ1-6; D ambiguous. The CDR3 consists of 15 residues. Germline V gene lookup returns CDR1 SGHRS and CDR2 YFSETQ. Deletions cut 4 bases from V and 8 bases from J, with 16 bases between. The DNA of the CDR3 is TGCGCCAGCAGCGCGGGCGGAGCACGGGATTCACCCCTCCACTTT. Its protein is CASSAGGARDSPLHF.

Here the CDR3 DNA reads TGCAGCGTTGACAGTGGGAACACTGAAGCTTTCTTT. It is translated as CSVDSGNTEAFF. The V and J genes are TRBV29-1 and TRBJ1-1, with D uncertain. Looked up from germline, CDR1 is SQVTM and CDR2 is ANQGSEA. Trimming cost V 3 bases and J 1 base, with 6 bases left between them. This CDR3 contains 12 residues.

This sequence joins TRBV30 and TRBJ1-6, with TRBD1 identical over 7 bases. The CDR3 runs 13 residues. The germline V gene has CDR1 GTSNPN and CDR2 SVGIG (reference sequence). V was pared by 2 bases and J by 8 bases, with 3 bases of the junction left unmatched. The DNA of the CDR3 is TGTGCCTGGAGTAGACAGGGAGATTCACCCCTCCACTTT. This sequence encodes CAWSRQGDSPLHF.

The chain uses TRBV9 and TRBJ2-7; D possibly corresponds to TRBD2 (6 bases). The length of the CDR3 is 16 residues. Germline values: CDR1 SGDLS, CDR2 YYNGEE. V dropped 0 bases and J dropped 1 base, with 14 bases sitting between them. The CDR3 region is CASSVAPGEPSYEQYF. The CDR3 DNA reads TGTGCCAGCAGCGTAGCCCCGGGGGAACCATCCTACGAGCAGTACTTC.

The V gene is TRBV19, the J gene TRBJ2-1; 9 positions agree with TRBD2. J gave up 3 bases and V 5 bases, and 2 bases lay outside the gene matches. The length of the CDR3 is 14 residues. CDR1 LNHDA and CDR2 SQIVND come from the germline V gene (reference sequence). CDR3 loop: CASSGTSNYNEQFF. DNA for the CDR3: TGTGCCAGTAGTGGGACTAGCAACTACAATGAGCAGTTCTTC.

The CDR3 reads CAWERGGIYGYTF. In nucleotides, the CDR3 is TGTGCCTGGGAAAGGGGGGGTATCTATGGCTACACCTTC. V gene TRBV30 combines with J gene TRBJ1-2, with D maybe TRBD1 (6 bases). Deletions cut 5 bases from V and 4 bases from J, with 14 bases between. CDR1 and CDR2 (germline): GTSNPN, SVGIG (reference sequence). The CDR3 runs 13 residues. Complete variable domain (other parts from reference TRBV30 and TRBJ1-2): SQTIHQWPATLVQPVGSPLSLECTVEGTSNPNLYWYRQAAGRGLQLLFYSVGIGQISSEVPQNLSASRPQDRQFILSSKKLLLSDSGFYLCAWERGGIYGYTFGSGTRLTVV.

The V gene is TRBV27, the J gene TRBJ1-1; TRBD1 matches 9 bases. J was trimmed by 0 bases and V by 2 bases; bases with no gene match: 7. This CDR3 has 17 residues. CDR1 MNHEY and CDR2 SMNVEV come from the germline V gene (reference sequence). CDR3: CASSLKGTGIMNTEAFF. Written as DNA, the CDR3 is TGTGCCAGCAGTTTAAAGGGGACAGGGATTATGAACACTGAAGCTTTCTTT.

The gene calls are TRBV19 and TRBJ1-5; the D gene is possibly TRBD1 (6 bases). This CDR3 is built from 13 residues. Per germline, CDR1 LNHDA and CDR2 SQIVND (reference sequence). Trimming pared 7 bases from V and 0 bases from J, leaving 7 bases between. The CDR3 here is CASTGVSNQPQHF. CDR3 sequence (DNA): TGTGCCAGTACAGGGGTTAGCAATCAGCCCCAGCATTTT.